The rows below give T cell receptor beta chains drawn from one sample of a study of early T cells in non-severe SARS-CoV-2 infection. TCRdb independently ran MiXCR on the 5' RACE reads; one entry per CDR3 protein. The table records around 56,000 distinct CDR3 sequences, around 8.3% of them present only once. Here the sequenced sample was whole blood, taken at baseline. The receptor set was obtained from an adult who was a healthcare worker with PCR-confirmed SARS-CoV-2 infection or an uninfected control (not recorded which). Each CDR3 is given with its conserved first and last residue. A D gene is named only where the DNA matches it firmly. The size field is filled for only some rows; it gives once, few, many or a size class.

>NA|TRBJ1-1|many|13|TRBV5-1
CASSLHGQLEAFF
TGCGCCAGCAGCTTGCATGGACAGCTTGAAGCTTTCTTT
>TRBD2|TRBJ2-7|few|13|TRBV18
CASSPNRGEEQYF
TGTGCCAGCTCACCGAATCGGGGGGAAGAGCAGTACTTC
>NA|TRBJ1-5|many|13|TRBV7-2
CASSQHRGQPQHF
TGTGCCAGCAGCCAACATCGAGGCCAGCCCCAGCATTTT
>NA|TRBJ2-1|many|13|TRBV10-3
CAISGASYNEQFF
TGTGCCATCAGTGGGGCGTCCTACAATGAGCAGTTCTTC
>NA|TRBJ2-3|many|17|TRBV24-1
CATRLRGGAFGTDTQYF
TGTGCCACCAGACTCAGGGGAGGCGCTTTTGGCACAGATACGCAGTATTTT
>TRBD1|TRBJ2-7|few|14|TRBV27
CASSLYPTGNEQYF
TGTGCCAGCAGTTTATACCCGACAGGGAACGAGCAGTACTTC
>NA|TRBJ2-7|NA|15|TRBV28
CASSSYGIPSYEQYF
TGTGCCAGCAGTTCGTACGGGATTCCGTCCTACGAGCAGTACTTC
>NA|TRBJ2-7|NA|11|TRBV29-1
CSVRLSYEQYF
TGCAGCGTTCGGCTCAGCTACGAGCAGTACTTC
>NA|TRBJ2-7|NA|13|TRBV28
CASSSPDRVEQYF
TGTGCCAGCAGTTCCCCTGACCGGGTCGAGCAGTACTTC
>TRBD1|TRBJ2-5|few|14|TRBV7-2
CASSLWDRQETQYF
TGTGCCAGCAGTCTATGGGACAGGCAAGAGACCCAGTACTTC
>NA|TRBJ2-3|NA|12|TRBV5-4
CASSWEGYTQYF
TGTGCCAGCAGCTGGGAAGGATATACGCAGTATTTT
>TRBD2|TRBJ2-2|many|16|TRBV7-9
CASSLGLAGATGELFF
TGTGCCAGCAGCTTAGGACTAGCGGGAGCCACCGGGGAGCTGTTTTTT
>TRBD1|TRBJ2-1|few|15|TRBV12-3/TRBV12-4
CASSRKSGQANEQFF
TGTGCCAGCAGTCGAAAGAGCGGACAGGCCAATGAGCAGTTCTTC
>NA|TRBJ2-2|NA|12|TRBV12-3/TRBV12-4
CASSLTNGELFF
TGTGCCAGCAGTCTCACGAACGGGGAGCTGTTTTTT
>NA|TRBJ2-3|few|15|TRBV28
CASSLPGSGTDTQYF
TGTGCCAGCAGTTTACCGGGGTCGGGCACAGATACGCAGTATTTT
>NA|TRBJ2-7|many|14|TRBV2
CASTPGTNSYEQYF
TGTGCCAGCACCCCCGGGACAAACTCCTACGAGCAGTACTTC
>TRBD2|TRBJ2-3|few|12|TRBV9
CASSAPSGSQYF
TGTGCCAGCAGCGCTCCTAGCGGGAGTCAGTATTTT
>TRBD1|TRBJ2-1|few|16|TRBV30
CAWARGQGSSYNEQFF
TGTGCCTGGGCGCGCGGACAGGGTAGCTCCTACAATGAGCAGTTCTTC
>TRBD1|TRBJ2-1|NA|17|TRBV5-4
CASSHLTGGGSYNEQFF
TGTGCCAGCAGCCATTTGACAGGGGGCGGCTCCTACAATGAGCAGTTCTTC
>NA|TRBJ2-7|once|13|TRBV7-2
CASSLGVEGEQYF
TGTGCCAGCAGCTTAGGAGTGGAGGGCGAGCAGTACTTC
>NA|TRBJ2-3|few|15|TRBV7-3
CASSLSGQGIHTQYF
TGTGCCAGCAGCTTAAGTGGGCAGGGTATTCATACGCAGTATTTT
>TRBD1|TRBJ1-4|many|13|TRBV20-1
CSVGGTGNEKLFF
TGCAGTGTTGGCGGGACAGGCAATGAAAAACTGTTTTTT
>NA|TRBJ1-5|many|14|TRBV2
CASSERKSNQPQHF
TGTGCCAGCAGTGAACGGAAAAGCAATCAGCCCCAGCATTTT
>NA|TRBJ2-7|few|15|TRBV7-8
CASSWGRRMELGQYF
TGTGCCAGCAGCTGGGGGAGACGGATGGAGTTGGGGCAGTACTTC
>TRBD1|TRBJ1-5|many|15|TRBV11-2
CASSLGQGNNQPQHF
TGTGCCAGCAGTTTGGGACAGGGTAACAATCAGCCCCAGCATTTT
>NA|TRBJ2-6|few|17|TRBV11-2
CASTVTVLYSGANVLTF
TGTGCCAGCACAGTCACGGTACTATACTCTGGGGCCAACGTCCTGACTTTC
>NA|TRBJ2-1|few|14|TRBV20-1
CSASGGSRYNEQFF
TGCAGTGCTAGCGGAGGGAGTCGGTACAATGAGCAGTTCTTC
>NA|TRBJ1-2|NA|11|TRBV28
CASSWNYGYTF
TGTGCCAGCAGCTGGAACTATGGCTACACCTTC
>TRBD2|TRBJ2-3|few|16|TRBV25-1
CASSELASGGTDTQYF
TGTGCCAGCAGTGAATTGGCTAGCGGCGGCACAGATACGCAGTATTTT
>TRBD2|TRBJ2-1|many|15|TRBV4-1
CASSLTSGSLNEQFF
TGCGCCAGCAGCCTCACTAGCGGGAGTCTCAATGAGCAGTTCTTC
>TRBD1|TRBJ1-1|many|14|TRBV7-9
CASSLGQLNTEAFF
TGTGCCAGCAGCTTGGGACAGTTGAACACTGAAGCTTTCTTT
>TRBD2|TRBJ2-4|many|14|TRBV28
CASSLAEGGTGEYF
TGTGCCAGCAGTTTAGCAGAGGGAGGGACGGGGGAGTACTTC
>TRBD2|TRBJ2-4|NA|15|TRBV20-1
CSAPNVAGAKNIQYF
TGCAGTGCTCCGAATGTAGCGGGAGCCAAAAACATTCAGTACTTC
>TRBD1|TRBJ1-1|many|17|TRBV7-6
CASSLGYRGPSGTEAFF
TGTGCCAGCAGCTTAGGATACAGGGGGCCGTCGGGCACTGAAGCTTTCTTT
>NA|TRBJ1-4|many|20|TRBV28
CATSPIGAWGEDSTNEKLFF
TGTGCCACCTCACCCATAGGGGCCTGGGGTGAGGACTCAACTAATGAAAAACTGTTTTTT
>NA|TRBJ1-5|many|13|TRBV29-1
CSVVDSRNQPQHF
TGCAGCGTTGTAGACAGCCGCAATCAGCCCCAGCATTTT
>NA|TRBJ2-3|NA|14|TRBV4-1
CASSPPTAVDTQYF
TGCGCCAGCAGCCCTCCGACTGCGGTAGATACGCAGTATTTT
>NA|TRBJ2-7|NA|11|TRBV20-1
CSAFEKYEQYF
TGCAGTGCTTTCGAAAAATACGAGCAGTACTTC
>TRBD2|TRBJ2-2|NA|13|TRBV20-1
CSANVAGTGELFF
TGCAGTGCTAATGTAGCGGGCACCGGGGAGCTGTTTTTT
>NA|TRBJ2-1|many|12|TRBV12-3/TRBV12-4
CASSLLDNEQFF
TGTGCCAGCAGTTTACTCGACAATGAGCAGTTCTTC
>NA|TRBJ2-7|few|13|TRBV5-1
CASSPGQTHEQYF
TGCGCCAGCAGCCCGGGACAAACCCACGAGCAGTACTTC
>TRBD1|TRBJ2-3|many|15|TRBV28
CASMGGQGGTDTQYF
TGTGCCAGCATGGGGGGACAGGGAGGAACAGATACGCAGTATTTT
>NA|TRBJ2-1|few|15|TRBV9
CASSVGGLSYNEQFF
TGTGCCAGCAGCGTAGGGGGACTCTCCTACAATGAGCAGTTCTTC
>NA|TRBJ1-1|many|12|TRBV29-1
CSVGQGNTEAFF
TGCAGCGTTGGTCAGGGGAACACTGAAGCTTTCTTT
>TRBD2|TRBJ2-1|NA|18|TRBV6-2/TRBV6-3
CASSPLLVSGNLYNEQFF
TGTGCCAGCAGCCCACTCTTGGTTAGCGGGAACCTATACAATGAGCAGTTCTTC
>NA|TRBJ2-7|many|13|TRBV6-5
CASRRDIHYEQYF
TGTGCCAGCAGACGGGACATCCACTACGAGCAGTACTTC
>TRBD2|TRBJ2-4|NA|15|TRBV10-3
CAISVVAGSKNIQYF
TGTGCCATCAGTGTTGTAGCGGGATCCAAAAACATTCAGTACTTC
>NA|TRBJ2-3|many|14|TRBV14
CASSQELSPRTQYF
TGTGCCAGCAGCCAAGAATTGTCCCCCCGTACGCAGTATTTT
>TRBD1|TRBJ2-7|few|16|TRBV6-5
CASSYKPPTGVYEQYF
TGTGCCAGCAGTTACAAGCCTCCGACAGGGGTCTACGAGCAGTACTTC